The 11 T cell receptor beta chains below all came from one sample that was sequenced in a study of shared clonotypes between healthy human individuals. The assay was immunoSEQ multiplex PCR, and TCRdb's table has in-frame clones only and misses some. The table records fewer than 1.4 million clones, 75% to 85% of them present only once. The specimen sequenced was memory CD4+ T cells from PBMCs. The subset here: CD45RA-negative fraction. The origin of the receptors is a man younger than 35 in good health. Some clones in this sample may be carry-over from other donors' samples.

This sequence joins TRBV7-8 and TRBJ2-7; 11 bases are a match to TRBD2. The germline V gene encodes CDR1 SGHVS and CDR2 FQNEAQ. The CDR3 extends over 16 amino acids. J lost 5 bases, V lost 7 bases, and 13 bases had no gene match. For the CDR3, the DNA is TGTGCCAGCACCCCGGGTTTGGGACTAGCGGTCCACGAGCAGTACTTC. The encoded protein is CASTPGLGLAVHEQYF. Together with reference TRBV7-8 and TRBJ2-7, the CDR3 gives the full variable domain: GAGVSQSPRYKVAKRGQDVALRCDPISGHVSLFWYQQALGQGPEFLTYFQNEAQLDKSGLPSDRFFAERPEGSVSTLKIQRTQQEDSAVYLCASTPGLGLAVHEQYFGPGTRLTVT.

The chain joins TRBV6-1 to TRBJ2-6; a weak D match, TRBD1 (6 bases). V was clipped by 4 bases and J by 4 bases, with 14 bases between them. The CDR3 covers 16 residues. The germline V gene has CDR1 MNHNS and CDR2 SASEGT. The CDR3 sequence is CASSGQGSGGANVLTF. The DNA for the CDR3 is TGTGCCAGCAGTGGGCAGGGGTCGGGCGGGGCCAACGTCCTGACTTTC.

This clone was counted between two and nine times. Other DNA sequences in the same sample also yield this CDR3. V gene TRBV6-5 combines with J gene TRBJ2-7; D may be TRBD1 or TRBD2 (5 bases each). Trimming stripped 0 bases from V and 2 bases from J, with 8 bases between. The CDR3 loop spans 14 amino acids. Per the germline V gene, CDR1 is MNHEY and CDR2 is SVGAGI. The CDR3 spells CASSYSGPTYEQYF. CDR3 nucleotide sequence: TGTGCCAGCAGTTACTCGGGACCCACCTACGAGCAGTACTTC.

The count of this clone is one. For the CDR3, the DNA is TGTGCCAGCTCACCGGATTCTACCACTGAAGCTTTCTTT. Protein sequence: CASSPDSTTEAFF. The chain employs TRBV18 and TRBJ1-1; D unclear. The germline V gene has CDR1 KGHSH and CDR2 LQKENI. CDR3 length equals 13 residues. Trimming pared 3 bases from V and 4 bases from J, leaving 9 bases between.

The V call is TRBV7-2, the J call TRBJ2-6; D is unresolved. V lost 2 bases, J lost 3 bases, and 8 bases lay in between. From germline, CDR1 is SGHTA and CDR2 FQGNSA. This CDR3 contains 15 residues. The chain's CDR3 is CASSLMSNGANVLTF. The DNA of the CDR3 is TGTGCCAGCAGCTTAATGTCAAATGGGGCCAACGTCCTGACTTTC. The complete variable domain, with remaining parts taken from reference TRBV7-2 and TRBJ2-6, reads GAGVSQSPSNKVTEKGKDVELRCDPISGHTALYWYRQSLGQGLEFLIYFQGNSAPDKSGLPSDRFSAERTGGSVSTLTIQRTQQEDSAVYLCASSLMSNGANVLTFGAGSRLTVL.

The V gene is TRBV6-4, the J gene TRBJ2-3, with TRBD2 identical over 12 bases. The ends lost 2 bases at V and 0 bases at J; junction bases unmatched: 6. This CDR3 spans 18 amino acids. Germline CDR1 reads MRHNA; CDR2 reads SNTAGT. CDR3 bases: TGTGCCAGCAGTGACCCCGGACTAGCGGGGACTAGCACAGATACGCAGTATTTT. It is translated as CASSDPGLAGTSTDTQYF.

This clone appeared a few times. The gene calls are TRBV5-1 and TRBJ2-1; D unresolved. V gave up 0 bases and J gave up 5 bases, with 9 bases separating them. The CDR3 sequence is 14 residues long. Germline-derived CDR1 and CDR2 are SGHRS and YFSETQ. CDR3 sequence (DNA): TGCGCCAGCAGCTTGGCCAGTAGAGACAATGAGCAGTTCTTC. This translates into CASSLASRDNEQFF.

The chain has TRBV5-4 and TRBJ2-2; possible D gene TRBD2, 6 bases. V dropped 1 base and J dropped 4 bases, with 14 bases sitting between them. In germline, CDR1 is SGHNT, CDR2 YYREEE (reference sequence). This CDR3 region has 16 residues. CDR3 amino acids: CASSLIAGSFTGELFF. In nucleotides, the CDR3 is TGTGCCAGCAGCTTGATCGCCGGGAGTTTCACCGGGGAGCTGTTTTTT.

V and J are TRBV9 and TRBJ2-5, with 12 bases identical to TRBD2. There are 17 residues in the CDR3. Germline CDR1 is SGDLS and CDR2 is YYNGEE. The V and J ends lost 0 bases and 2 bases, in that order; junction bases with no gene match: 5. CDR3 in DNA: TGTGCCAGCAGCGTAGCTAGCGGGAGGGCCTTACAAGAGACCCAGTACTTC. Translation: CASSVASGRALQETQYF.

The chain combines TRBV7-2 with TRBJ1-5; 8 bases map to TRBD1. CDR3 size: 16 residues. Germline V CDR1 and CDR2: SGHTA, FQGNSA. V lost 5 bases and J lost 3; bases outside the gene matches: 9. The CDR3: CASSPDTGGFNQPQHF. In nucleotides, the CDR3 is TGTGCCAGCAGCCCCGATACAGGGGGATTCAATCAGCCCCAGCATTTT.

The rearrangement links TRBV5-6 to TRBJ2-2, with 7 bases aligning to TRBD2. The CDR3 is 16 residues long. CDR1 SGHDT and CDR2 YYEEEE come from the germline V gene. V shed 2 bases and J 3 bases; nucleotides not matched to a gene: 7. The CDR3 reads CASSFSGGGHTGELFF. CDR3 nucleotide sequence: TGTGCCAGCAGCTTTTCGGGAGGTGGGCACACCGGGGAGCTGTTTTTT. The complete variable domain, with remaining parts taken from reference TRBV5-6 and TRBJ2-2, reads DAGVTQSPTHLIKTRGQQVTLRCSPKSGHDTVSWYQQALGQGPQFIFQYYEEEERQRGNFPDRFSGHQFPNYSSELNVNALLLGDSALYLCASSFSGGGHTGELFFGEGSRLTVL.